The clone carrying this TCR beta chain has at least ten counts. Its antigen is unknown. This sample stems from a study of T cells in Graves' hyperthyroidism and ophthalmopathy. Findings and limits, study-wide: Blood also showed most of the thyroid clonotypes that were expanded above 0.001.

RNA transcripts provided the source from which TCR beta CDR3 regions were amplified. The HTBI primer set served for first-round RT-PCR of the TCR CDR3. TCRdb re-called the multiplex PCR reads through MiXCR, storing one row per CDR3 protein. Among more than 550,000 distinct CDR3 sequences, around a sixth were seen once, and the ten largest hold about 14%. With 6 bases removed from V and 1 base from J, the gap between germline ends came to 9 bases. The CDR3 totals 13 residues. The germline CDR1 and CDR2 sequences are LGHDT and YNNKEL (reference sequence). The clonotype originates from a middle-aged man with Graves' hyperthyroidism. Sequencing was done on a sample of blood. The V gene is TRBV3-1, the J gene TRBJ1-1; D unresolved. DNA for the CDR3: TGTGCCAGCAGGTCCGCAGGGAACACTGAAGCTTTCTTT. It is translated as CASRSAGNTEAFF. Full variable domain (outside the CDR3, taken from reference TRBV3-1 and TRBJ1-1): DTAVSQTPKYLVTQMGNDKSIKCEQNLGHDTMYWYKQDSKKFLKIMFSYNNKELIINETVPNRFSPKSPDKAHLNLHINSLELGDSAVYFCASRSAGNTEAFFGQGTRLTVV.